The clone carrying this T cell receptor (beta chain) has more than one count but fewer than ten. Its antigen is not known. This sample was included in a study of response to subunit inactivated influenza vaccine. Study-wide findings and caveats: Few additional T cells are recruited per seasonal influenza vaccination, authors suggested.

Via MiXCR, TCRdb re-called the RT-PCR reads, giving one row per CDR3 protein. The data show about 530,000 distinct CDR3 sequences, roughly 13% seen once. The CDR3 sequence is 15 residues long. The V gene lost 7 bases and the J gene lost 0 bases, with 10 bases spanning the gap. Germline V gene lookup returns CDR1 ENHRY and CDR2 SYGVKD. This TCR derives from a man between 45 and 60 years old who received an inactivated influenza vaccine. Sequenced here: PBMCs from blood, sampled 40 to 50 days after vaccination. This chain links TRBV10-3 with TRBJ1-6; no clear D gene. CDR3 residues: CAIMDESSYNSPLHF. In nucleotides, the CDR3 is TGTGCCATCATGGACGAGAGCTCCTATAATTCACCCCTCCACTTT.